This T cell receptor (beta chain) was captured in a study of cytomegalovirus exposure and HLA in healthy donors. Across the whole study: A later analysis reported the same platform for the 95 to 150 validation repertoires and the roughly 700 first-cohort repertoires. Findings of the study overall: Using the classifier, cytomegalovirus status was reportedly diagnosed with high specificity and sensitivity. TCR clusters originating in the first cohort tended to co-occur in the 120 validation repertoires, according to a later analysis. Three CMV-associated chains proved CMV antigen-specific in vitro.

Notes on this clone: Its antigen is as yet unknown.

V was clipped by 2 bases and J by 8 bases; unmatched bases: 4. The CDR3 spans 13 residues. The germline gives CDR1 MGHRA, CDR2 YSYEKL. Here immunoSEQ multiplex PCR was the method, and the copy in TCRdb shows in-frame clones only, minus some. The table includes 220,000 or so clones, around 86% detected once. The chain couples TRBV4-1 to TRBJ1-2; TRBD1 agrees at 8 bases. Source material: PBMCs. This receptor was taken from a young woman in good health and CMV-seropositive. The CDR3 loop is CASSQQTGAGYTF. Here the CDR3 DNA reads TGCGCCAGCAGCCAACAGACAGGGGCCGGCTACACCTTC.